The 11 T cell receptor beta chains below come from one sample, sequenced in a study of tumor-infiltrating lymphocytes in primary liver carcinoma. Germline DNA was also extracted, and blood RNA was taken from unsorted whole blood. Synthesis of TCR beta cDNA was carried out from approximately 0.55 ug total RNA with a constant-region primer. ARM-PCR was slightly modified, and three nested multiplex PCR rounds with it gave rise to the TCR beta libraries. Use of TRBV1-TRBV30 forward primers with a C-beta reverse primer characterized the first two PCR rounds, which lasted around 10 cycles each. TCRdb recomputed calls from the multiplex PCR reads with MiXCR, one row per CDR3 protein. Of about 330,000 distinct CDR3 sequences in the sample, approximately 64% were seen once. The specimen sequenced was peripheral blood. These receptors originate from a man aged 40-50 years with primary liver carcinoma and hepatitis B virus infection.

A note on this clonotype: This may be a read error: a much more frequent sequence differs by one nucleotide. The gene calls are TRBV6-5 and TRBJ2-3; D call uncertain. The CDR3 spans 14 residues. Trimming removed 0 bases from V and 8 bases from J, with 12 bases in between. The V gene's germline CDR1 is MNHEY and CDR2 SVGAGI. CDR3 residues: CASSYSILAVTQYF. The CDR3 region has the DNA TGTGCCAGCAGTTACTCGATCCTTGCAGTTACGCAGTATTTT.

V gene TRBV7-9 combines with J gene TRBJ2-1; the D gene could be TRBD1 or TRBD2 (6 bases each). The CDR3 has 15 residues. Germline loops: CDR1 SEHNR, CDR2 FQNEAQ (reference sequence). V lost 5 bases and J 10 bases, leaving 21 bases between the germline ends. DNA for the CDR3: TGTGCCAGCAGCGCAGGGGACGACGGGAGTGGGGAGCAGTTCTTC. This encodes CASSAGDDGSGEQFF.

The chain has TRBV10-3 and TRBJ2-1; D might be TRBD1 (5 bases). The V gene lost 1 base and the J gene lost 8 bases, with 9 bases spanning the gap. This CDR3 contains 13 residues. CDR1 is ENHRY and CDR2 is SYGVKD in the germline V gene. The CDR3 here is CAISEYKGDEQFF. The CDR3 DNA follows: TGTGCCATCAGTGAGTATAAAGGGGATGAGCAGTTCTTC.

A note on this clonotype: This may be a read error, as it is one base from a much larger clone. V and J are TRBV6-6 and TRBJ1-3; D not resolved. The V end was cut by 10 bases, the J end by 8 bases, with 18 bases between. This CDR3 spans 13 amino acids. The germline gives CDR1 MNHNY, CDR2 SVGAGI (reference sequence). Written as DNA, the CDR3 is TGTGCCAACACCCGAACCCTTCCAGACACCATATATTTT. Protein product: CANTRTLPDTIYF.

This clonotype appeared many times. CDR3 amino acids: CASSQVVGSYEQYF. The CDR3 DNA follows: TGTGCCAGCAGCCAGGTGGTCGGATCCTACGAGCAGTACTTC. The J gene is TRBJ2-7, the V gene TRBV12-3 or TRBV12-4; D gene uncertain. Trimming took off 6 bases at V and 1 base at J, with 13 bases between the two ends. CDR3 length: 14 amino acids.

The rearrangement uses TRBV30 and TRBJ2-2; D might be TRBD1 or TRBD2, each matching 5 bases. Trimming removed 6 bases at V and 4 bases at J, with 15 bases between. CDR1 and CDR2 (germline): GTSNPN, SVGIG (reference sequence). The length of the CDR3 is 14 residues. CDR3 residues: CACPGDVITGELFF. The CDR3 DNA sequence: TGTGCCTGCCCCGGGGACGTCATCACCGGGGAGCTGTTTTTT.

The genes are TRBV4-1 and TRBJ2-1, with 9 bases aligning to TRBD2. V shed 7 bases and J 8 bases; nucleotides not matched to a gene: 15. The CDR3 totals 16 residues. The germline V gene encodes CDR1 MGHRA and CDR2 YSYEKL. The CDR3 DNA follows: TGCGCCAGCAAACACTTGTTTAGCGGGAGTGACGATGAGCAGTTCTTC. Translated: CASKHLFSGSDDEQFF.

This clonotype was recorded a few times. The CDR3 region is CASSAMADRANQPQHF. The CDR3 nucleotides are TGTGCCAGCAGTGCGATGGCTGACAGGGCGAATCAGCCCCAGCATTTT. The genes are TRBV2 and TRBJ1-5; TRBD1 agrees at 7 bases. This CDR3 region has 16 residues. The trim removed 4 bases at V and 4 bases at J, leaving 10 bases unmatched. CDR1 and CDR2 from the germline V gene are SNHLY and FYNNEI.

Turning to this clonotype: A much bigger clone sits one base away, suggesting this may be a read error. V usage is TRBV7-8 and J usage is TRBJ2-5; 11 positions match TRBD1. Looked up from germline, CDR1 is SGHVS and CDR2 is FQNEAQ. CDR3 size: 15 residues. With V trimmed by 1 base and J by 5 bases, 3 bases remained unmatched. The CDR3 sequence: CASSLGTGGRETQYF. In DNA form, the CDR3 reads TGTGCCAGCAGCTTAGGGACAGGGGGCCGTGAGACCCAGTACTTC.

Concerning this clonotype: A much larger clone is a single base away; this may be a read error. V and J are TRBV6-5 and TRBJ1-6; TRBD1 agrees at 9 bases. The CDR3 has 14 residues. The ends lost 4 bases at V and 9 bases at J; junction bases unmatched: 4. Germline CDR1 and CDR2: MNHEY and SVGAGI. CDR3 amino acids: CASSWTGVGSPLHF. CDR3 nucleotide sequence: TGTGCCAGCAGTTGGACAGGGGTCGGTTCACCCCTCCACTTT.

In the case of this clonotype: The conserved closing phenylalanine or tryptophan is absent in this CDR3, likely reflecting a read error. The V gene is TRBV29-1, the J gene TRBJ2-1; weak D call: TRBD2 (6 bases). The CDR3 consists of 12 residues. V was shortened by 5 bases and J by 4 bases, with 9 bases between the two germline ends. Germline CDR1 is SQVTM and CDR2 is ANQGSEA. The chain's CDR3 is CSVNAGYNEQFL. Here the CDR3 DNA reads TGCAGCGTTAATGCGGGGTACAATGAGCAGTTCTTA.